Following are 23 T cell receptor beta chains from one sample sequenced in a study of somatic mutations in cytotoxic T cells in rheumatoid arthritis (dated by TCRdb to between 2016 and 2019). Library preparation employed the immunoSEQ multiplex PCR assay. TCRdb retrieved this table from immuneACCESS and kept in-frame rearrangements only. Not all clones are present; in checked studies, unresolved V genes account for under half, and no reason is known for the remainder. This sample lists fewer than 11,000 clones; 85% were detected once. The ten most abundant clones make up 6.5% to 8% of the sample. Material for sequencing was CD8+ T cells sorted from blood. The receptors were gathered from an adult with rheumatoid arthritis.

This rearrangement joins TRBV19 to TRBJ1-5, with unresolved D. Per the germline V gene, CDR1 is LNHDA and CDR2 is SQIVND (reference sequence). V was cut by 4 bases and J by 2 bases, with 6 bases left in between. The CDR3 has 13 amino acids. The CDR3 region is CASSRAGNQPQHF. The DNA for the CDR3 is TGTGCCAGTAGTAGAGCAGGCAATCAGCCCCAGCATTTT.

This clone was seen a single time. CDR3 loop: CASSHGTMNTEAFF. CDR3 bases: TGCGCCAGCAGTCATGGAACTATGAACACTGAAGCTTTCTTT. V and J are TRBV4-1 and TRBJ1-1; D not resolved. Trimming took 6 bases from V and 0 from J, leaving 11 bases between them. CDR3 length: 14 residues. Germline V CDR1 and CDR2: MGHRA, YSYEKL.

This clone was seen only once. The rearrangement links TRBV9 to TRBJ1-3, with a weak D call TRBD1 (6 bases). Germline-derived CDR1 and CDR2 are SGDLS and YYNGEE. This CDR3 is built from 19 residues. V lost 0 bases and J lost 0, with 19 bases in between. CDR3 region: CASSVESPTGFTSGNTIYF. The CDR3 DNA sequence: TGTGCCAGCAGCGTAGAATCCCCTACAGGGTTCACCTCTGGAAACACCATATATTTT.

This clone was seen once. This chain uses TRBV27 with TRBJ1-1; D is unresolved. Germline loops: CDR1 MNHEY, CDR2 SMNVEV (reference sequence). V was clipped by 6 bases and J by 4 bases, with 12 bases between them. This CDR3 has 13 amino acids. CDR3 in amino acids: CASSLSGGTEAFF. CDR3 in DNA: TGTGCCAGCAGCCTTTCGGGCGGCACTGAAGCTTTCTTT.

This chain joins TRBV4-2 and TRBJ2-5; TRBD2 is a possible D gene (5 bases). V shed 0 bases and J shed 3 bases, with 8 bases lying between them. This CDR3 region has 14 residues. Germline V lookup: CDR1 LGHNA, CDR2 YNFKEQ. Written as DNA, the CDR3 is TGTGCCAGCAGCCAAGAGGCCGGGGAAGAGACCCAGTACTTC. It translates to CASSQEAGEETQYF.

The CDR3 DNA reads TGTGCCAGCAGTCCCGGGGACAGGGGAATTAGGGAGCAGTACTTC. Translated, it gives CASSPGDRGIREQYF. The chain links TRBV27 to TRBJ2-7, with 10 nucleotides matching TRBD1. CDR3 length: 15 amino acids. The V segment lost 5 bases and the J segment 7 bases; nucleotides outside the gene matches: 11. CDR1 and CDR2 from the germline V gene are MNHEY and SMNVEV (reference sequence).

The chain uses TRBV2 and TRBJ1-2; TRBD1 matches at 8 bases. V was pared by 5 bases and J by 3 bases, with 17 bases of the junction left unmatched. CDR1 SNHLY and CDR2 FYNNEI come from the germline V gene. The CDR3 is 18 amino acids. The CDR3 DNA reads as TGTGCCAGCAGTCGAGGCGTCCTTTGGGCAGGGGGCTACTATGGCTACACCTTC. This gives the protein CASSRGVLWAGGYYGYTF.

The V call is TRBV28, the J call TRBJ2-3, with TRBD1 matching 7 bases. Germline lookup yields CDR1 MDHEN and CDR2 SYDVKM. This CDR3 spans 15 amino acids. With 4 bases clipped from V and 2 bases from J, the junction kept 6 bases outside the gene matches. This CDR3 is CASSSPGTDTDTQYF. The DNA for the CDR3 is TGTGCCAGCAGTTCACCCGGGACAGACACAGATACGCAGTATTTT.

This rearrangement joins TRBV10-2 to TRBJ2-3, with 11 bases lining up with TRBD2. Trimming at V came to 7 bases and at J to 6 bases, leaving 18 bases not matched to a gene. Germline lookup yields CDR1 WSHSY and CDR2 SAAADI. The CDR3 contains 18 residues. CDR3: CASTREGLAVTDRDTQYF. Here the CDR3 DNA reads TGCGCCAGCACCCGGGAGGGACTAGCGGTCACCGACCGGGATACGCAGTATTTT.

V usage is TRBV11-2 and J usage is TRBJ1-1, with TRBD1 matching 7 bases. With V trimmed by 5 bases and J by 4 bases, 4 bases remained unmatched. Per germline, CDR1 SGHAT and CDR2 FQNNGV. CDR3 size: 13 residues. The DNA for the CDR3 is TGTGCCAGCAGCCCAGGGGGGCTCACTGAAGCTTTCTTT. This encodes CASSPGGLTEAFF. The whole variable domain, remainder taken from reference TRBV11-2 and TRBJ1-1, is EAGVAQSPRYKIIEKRQSVAFWCNPISGHATLYWYQQILGQGPKLLIQFQNNGVVDDSQLPKDRFSAERLKGVDSTLKIQPAKLEDSAVYLCASSPGGLTEAFFGQGTRLTVV.

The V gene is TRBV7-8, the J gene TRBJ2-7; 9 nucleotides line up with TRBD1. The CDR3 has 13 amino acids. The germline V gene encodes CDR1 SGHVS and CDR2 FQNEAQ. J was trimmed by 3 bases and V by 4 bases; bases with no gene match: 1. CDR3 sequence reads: CASSSTGGYEQYF. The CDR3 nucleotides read TGTGCCAGCAGCTCGACAGGGGGCTACGAGCAGTACTTC.

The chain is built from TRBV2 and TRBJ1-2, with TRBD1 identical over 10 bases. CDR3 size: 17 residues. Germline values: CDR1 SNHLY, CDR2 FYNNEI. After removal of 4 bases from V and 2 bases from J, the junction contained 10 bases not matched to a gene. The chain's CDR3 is CASSGGLGTGANYGYTF. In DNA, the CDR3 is TGTGCCAGCAGTGGGGGGTTGGGGACAGGGGCCAACTATGGCTACACCTTC.

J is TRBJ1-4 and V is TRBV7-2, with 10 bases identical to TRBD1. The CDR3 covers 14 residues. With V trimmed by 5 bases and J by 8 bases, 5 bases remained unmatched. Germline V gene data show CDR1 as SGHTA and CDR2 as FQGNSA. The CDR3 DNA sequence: TGTGCCAGCAGCACCCGGGACAGGGGCGAAAAACTGTTTTTT. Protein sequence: CASSTRDRGEKLFF.

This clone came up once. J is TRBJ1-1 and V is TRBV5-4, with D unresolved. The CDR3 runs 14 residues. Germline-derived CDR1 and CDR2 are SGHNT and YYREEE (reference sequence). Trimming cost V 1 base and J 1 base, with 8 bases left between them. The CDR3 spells CASSLRPENTEAFF. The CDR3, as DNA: TGTGCCAGCAGCTTGCGGCCAGAGAACACTGAAGCTTTCTTT. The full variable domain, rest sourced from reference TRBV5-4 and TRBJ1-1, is ETGVTQSPTHLIKTRGQQVTLRCSSQSGHNTVSWYQQALGQGPQFIFQYYREEENGRGNFPPRFSGLQFPNYSSELNVNALELDDSALYLCASSLRPENTEAFFGQGTRLTVV.

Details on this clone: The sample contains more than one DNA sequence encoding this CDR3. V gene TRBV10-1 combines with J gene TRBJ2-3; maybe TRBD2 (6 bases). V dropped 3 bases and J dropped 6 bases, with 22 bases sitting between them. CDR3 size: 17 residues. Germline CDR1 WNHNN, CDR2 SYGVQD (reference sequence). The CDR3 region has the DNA TGCGCCAGCAGTGACCCCGAGGTTTTGGGAGGCCGGGATACGCAGTATTTT. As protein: CASSDPEVLGGRDTQYF.

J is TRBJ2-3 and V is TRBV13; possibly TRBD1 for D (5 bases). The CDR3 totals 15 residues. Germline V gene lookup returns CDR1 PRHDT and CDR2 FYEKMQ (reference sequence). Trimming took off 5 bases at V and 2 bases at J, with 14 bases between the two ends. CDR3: CASSLKTVPTDTQYF. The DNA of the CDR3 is TGTGCCAGCAGCCTAAAGACAGTGCCCACAGATACGCAGTATTTT. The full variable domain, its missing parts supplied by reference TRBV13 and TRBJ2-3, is AAGVIQSPRHLIKEKRETATLKCYPIPRHDTVYWYQQGPGQDPQFLISFYEKMQSDKGSIPDRFSAQQFSDYHSELNMSSLELGDSALYFCASSLKTVPTDTQYFGPGTRLTVL.

The CDR3 DNA sequence: TGTGCCAGCAGCCAAGGGGGGCAGGGGACAGGCTACACCTTC. Protein: CASSQGGQGTGYTF. The rearrangement joins TRBV4-2 to TRBJ1-2, with D possibly matching TRBD1 (6 bases). The CDR3 totals 14 residues. Germline V gene sequence: CDR1 LGHNA, CDR2 YNFKEQ. Trimming cost V 1 base and J 8 bases, with 14 bases left between them.

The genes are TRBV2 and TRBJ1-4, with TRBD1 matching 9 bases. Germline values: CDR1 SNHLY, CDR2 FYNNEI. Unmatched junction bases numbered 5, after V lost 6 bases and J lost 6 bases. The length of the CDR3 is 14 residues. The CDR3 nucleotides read TGTGCCAGCAGGACAGGGGGTAGTTATGAAAAACTGTTTTTT. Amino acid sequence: CASRTGGSYEKLFF.

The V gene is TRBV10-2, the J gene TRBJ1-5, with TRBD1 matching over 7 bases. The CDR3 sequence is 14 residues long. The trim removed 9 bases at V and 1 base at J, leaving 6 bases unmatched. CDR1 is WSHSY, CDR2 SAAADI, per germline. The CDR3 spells CASRGTASNQPQHF. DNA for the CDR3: TGCGCCAGTCGGGGGACAGCAAGCAATCAGCCCCAGCATTTT.

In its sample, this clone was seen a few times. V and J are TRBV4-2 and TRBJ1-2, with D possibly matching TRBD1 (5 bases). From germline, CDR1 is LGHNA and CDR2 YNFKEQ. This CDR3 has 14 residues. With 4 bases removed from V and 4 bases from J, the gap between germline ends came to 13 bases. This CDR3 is CASSPNQGVYGYTF. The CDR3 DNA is TGTGCCAGCAGCCCCAATCAAGGGGTCTATGGCTACACCTTC.

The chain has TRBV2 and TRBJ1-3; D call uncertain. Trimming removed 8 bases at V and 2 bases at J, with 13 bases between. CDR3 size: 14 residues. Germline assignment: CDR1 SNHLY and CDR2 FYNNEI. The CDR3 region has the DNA TGTGCCAGCTTGGGCAGCCCGACTGGAAACACCATATATTTT. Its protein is CASLGSPTGNTIYF.

The CDR3 region is CASSQDPGPSADTQYF. The CDR3 DNA sequence: TGCGCCAGCAGCCAAGATCCTGGGCCGTCGGCAGATACGCAGTATTTT. V is TRBV4-1 and J is TRBJ2-3, with unresolved D. Trimming took 0 bases from V and 4 from J, leaving 14 bases between them. This CDR3 is 16 amino acids long. Per germline, CDR1 MGHRA and CDR2 YSYEKL.

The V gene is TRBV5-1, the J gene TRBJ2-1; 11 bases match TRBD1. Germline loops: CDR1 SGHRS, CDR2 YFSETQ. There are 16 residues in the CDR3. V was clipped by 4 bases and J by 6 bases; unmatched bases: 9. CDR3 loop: CASSPPGTGGFNEQFF. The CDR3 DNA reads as TGCGCCAGCAGCCCGCCCGGGACAGGGGGGTTCAATGAGCAGTTCTTC.